This is a list of T cell receptor beta chains from one sample in a study of blood T cell repertoires in COVID-19. TCRdb's copy holds only in-frame clones and misses some; the assay was immunoSEQ multiplex PCR. The table records 280,000 or so clones, almost 90% of them present only once. Sequenced material: PBMCs or T cells enriched from blood (not recorded which). Receptor source: a woman under 30 with acute COVID-19. Both conserved end residues are part of each CDR3. Each record gives: clone size, J gene, V gene, D gene, CDR3 protein, CDR3 DNA. D genes are given only for firm matches. The size entry is marked missing in some rows and otherwise reads once, few, many or a size class.

abundance: NA; j_gene: TRBJ1-2; v_gene: TRBV28; d_gene: TRBD1; CDR3aa: CASSFLRTGGYGYTF; CDR3nt: TGTGCCAGCAGTTTCCTCCGGACAGGTGGATATGGCTACACCTTC
abundance: NA; j_gene: TRBJ1-5; v_gene: TRBV7-9; d_gene: NA; CDR3aa: CASSAGADQPQHF; CDR3nt: TGTGCCAGCAGCGCAGGGGCTGATCAGCCCCAGCATTTT
abundance: NA; j_gene: TRBJ1-2; v_gene: TRBV28; d_gene: NA; CDR3aa: CASSSFGEGVYGYTF; CDR3nt: TGTGCCAGCAGTTCCTTTGGGGAGGGGGTCTATGGCTACACCTTC
abundance: NA; j_gene: TRBJ2-1; v_gene: TRBV2; d_gene: TRBD1; CDR3aa: CASDRDRGAYNEQFF; CDR3nt: TGTGCCAGCGACCGGGACAGGGGGGCCTACAATGAGCAGTTCTTC
abundance: NA; j_gene: TRBJ2-5; v_gene: TRBV21-1; d_gene: NA; CDR3aa: CASSKVVDRSGETQYF; CDR3nt: TGTGCCAGCAGCAAAGTAGTGGACAGGTCGGGGGAGACCCAGTACTTC
abundance: NA; j_gene: TRBJ1-3; v_gene: TRBV5-5; d_gene: TRBD1; CDR3aa: CASSPRPDRVGDTIYF; CDR3nt: TGTGCCAGCAGCCCACGCCCGGACAGGGTAGGGGACACCATATATTTT
abundance: NA; j_gene: TRBJ1-4; v_gene: TRBV18; d_gene: NA; CDR3aa: CASSPKGIGANEKLFF; CDR3nt: TGTGCCAGCTCCCCAAAGGGGATTGGGGCTAATGAAAAACTGTTTTTT
abundance: NA; j_gene: TRBJ2-3; v_gene: TRBV27; d_gene: TRBD1; CDR3aa: CASSVGQGSLVGDTQYF; CDR3nt: TGTGCCAGCAGTGTCGGACAGGGATCCTTAGTTGGAGATACGCAGTATTTT
abundance: NA; j_gene: TRBJ1-1; v_gene: TRBV19; d_gene: TRBD1; CDR3aa: CASSKPGTGGNTEAFF; CDR3nt: TGTGCCAGTAGTAAGCCCGGGACAGGGGGGAACACTGAAGCTTTCTTT
abundance: few; j_gene: TRBJ1-1; v_gene: TRBV2; d_gene: NA; CDR3aa: CASSGQMNTEAFF; CDR3nt: TGTGCCAGCAGTGGTCAGATGAACACTGAAGCTTTCTTT
abundance: NA; j_gene: TRBJ2-5; v_gene: TRBV29-1; d_gene: NA; CDR3aa: CSVGGGQETQYF; CDR3nt: TGCAGCGTCGGAGGTGGTCAAGAGACCCAGTACTTC
abundance: NA; j_gene: TRBJ2-2; v_gene: TRBV30; d_gene: TRBD2; CDR3aa: CAWRPNSGTGELFF; CDR3nt: TGTGCCTGGAGACCAAATAGCGGGACCGGGGAGCTGTTTTTT
abundance: NA; j_gene: TRBJ1-2; v_gene: TRBV10-2; d_gene: NA; CDR3aa: CASSESGRVYGYTF; CDR3nt: TGCGCCAGCAGTGAGAGTGGCAGGGTCTATGGCTACACCTTC
abundance: NA; j_gene: TRBJ1-2; v_gene: TRBV5-1; d_gene: NA; CDR3aa: CASSFRVSANYGYTF; CDR3nt: TGCGCCAGCAGCTTCCGGGTCTCAGCTAACTATGGCTACACCTTC
abundance: NA; j_gene: TRBJ2-5; v_gene: TRBV12-5; d_gene: TRBD2; CDR3aa: CASGLAGGLARWETQYF; CDR3nt: TGTGCTAGTGGTTTGGCCGGGGGACTAGCGAGGTGGGAGACCCAGTACTTC
abundance: NA; j_gene: TRBJ1-5; v_gene: TRBV20-1; d_gene: TRBD1; CDR3aa: CSASGRGYQPQHF; CDR3nt: TGCAGTGCTAGTGGCAGGGGGTATCAGCCCCAGCATTTT
abundance: NA; j_gene: TRBJ1-2; v_gene: TRBV5-1; d_gene: NA; CDR3aa: CASSPRPDSGYTF; CDR3nt: TGCGCCAGCAGCCCGAGGCCGGACAGTGGCTACACCTTC
abundance: NA; j_gene: TRBJ2-2; v_gene: TRBV6-2/TRBV6-3; d_gene: TRBD1; CDR3aa: CASSHPGTGGTGELFF; CDR3nt: TGTGCCAGCAGTCACCCAGGGACAGGGGGGACCGGGGAGCTGTTTTTT
abundance: once; j_gene: TRBJ1-4; v_gene: TRBV5-1; d_gene: NA; CDR3aa: CASARDTDEKLFF; CDR3nt: TGCGCCAGCGCCCGGGACACCGATGAAAAACTGTTTTTT
abundance: NA; j_gene: TRBJ2-5; v_gene: TRBV27; d_gene: TRBD2; CDR3aa: CASSFRGGQETQYF; CDR3nt: TGTGCCAGCAGTTTTAGGGGAGGGCAAGAGACCCAGTACTTC
abundance: NA; j_gene: TRBJ2-3; v_gene: TRBV7-9; d_gene: NA; CDR3aa: CASSFPRQTFTDTQYF; CDR3nt: TGTGCCAGCAGCTTTCCGAGACAGACCTTCACAGATACGCAGTATTTT
abundance: NA; j_gene: TRBJ2-7; v_gene: TRBV6-5; d_gene: NA; CDR3aa: CASRRTADSYEQYF; CDR3nt: TGTGCCAGCCGCAGGACAGCTGACTCCTACGAGCAGTACTTC
abundance: once; j_gene: TRBJ2-7; v_gene: TRBV29-1; d_gene: NA; CDR3aa: CSVTRREVHEQYF; CDR3nt: TGCAGCGTTACCCGGAGGGAGGTCCACGAGCAGTACTTC
abundance: NA; j_gene: TRBJ2-2; v_gene: TRBV10-2; d_gene: NA; CDR3aa: CAVRRDLSGELFF; CDR3nt: TGCGCGGTTCGGAGGGATTTATCCGGGGAGCTGTTTTTT
abundance: NA; j_gene: TRBJ1-6; v_gene: TRBV27; d_gene: NA; CDR3aa: CASSLFGGNSPLHF; CDR3nt: TGTGCCAGCAGTTTATTCGGGGGTAATTCACCCCTCCACTTT
abundance: NA; j_gene: TRBJ1-1; v_gene: TRBV7-6; d_gene: TRBD1; CDR3aa: CASSLAAGGKGMNTEAFF; CDR3nt: TGTGCCAGCAGCTTAGCAGCAGGGGGCAAGGGTATGAACACTGAAGCTTTCTTT
abundance: NA; j_gene: TRBJ2-1; v_gene: TRBV4-3; d_gene: NA; CDR3aa: CASSQDRRARYNEQFF; CDR3nt: TGCGCCAGCAGCCAAGATAGGAGGGCCAGATACAATGAGCAGTTCTTC
abundance: few; j_gene: TRBJ1-2; v_gene: TRBV14; d_gene: NA; CDR3aa: CASSQSGGYYGYTF; CDR3nt: TGTGCCAGCAGCCAATCCGGGGGGTACTATGGCTACACCTTC
abundance: NA; j_gene: TRBJ2-1; v_gene: TRBV20-1; d_gene: TRBD2; CDR3aa: CSASRLAGGNEQFF; CDR3nt: TGCAGTGCTAGTAGGCTAGCGGGAGGAAATGAGCAGTTCTTC
abundance: NA; j_gene: TRBJ2-1; v_gene: TRBV7-9; d_gene: TRBD2; CDR3aa: CASSPRTSRLYNEQFF; CDR3nt: TGTGCCAGCAGCCCACGGACTAGTCGATTATACAATGAGCAGTTCTTC
abundance: NA; j_gene: TRBJ1-6; v_gene: TRBV27; d_gene: NA; CDR3aa: CASSDQPGGRNSPLHF; CDR3nt: TGTGCCAGCAGTGACCAGCCCGGGGGGCGGAATTCACCCCTCCACTTT
abundance: NA; j_gene: TRBJ2-3; v_gene: TRBV19; d_gene: NA; CDR3aa: CASSIVQSTDTQYF; CDR3nt: TGTGCCAGTAGTATTGTACAGAGCACAGATACGCAGTATTTT
abundance: NA; j_gene: TRBJ1-3; v_gene: TRBV30; d_gene: NA; CDR3aa: CAWNKDSPRAGNTIYF; CDR3nt: TGTGCCTGGAATAAGGACTCCCCGAGGGCTGGAAACACCATATATTTT
abundance: NA; j_gene: TRBJ2-3; v_gene: TRBV7-6; d_gene: TRBD1; CDR3aa: CASSPTGGSFTQYF; CDR3nt: TGTGCCAGCAGCCCCACAGGGGGAAGTTTTACGCAGTATTTT
abundance: NA; j_gene: TRBJ2-2; v_gene: TRBV7-6; d_gene: NA; CDR3aa: CASSLFGISGELFF; CDR3nt: TGTGCCAGCAGCTTATTCGGGATCTCCGGGGAGCTGTTTTTT
abundance: NA; j_gene: TRBJ2-7; v_gene: TRBV11-2; d_gene: TRBD2; CDR3aa: CASSLTGTSGYEQYF; CDR3nt: TGTGCCAGCAGCTTGACCGGGACTAGCGGCTACGAGCAGTACTTC
abundance: NA; j_gene: TRBJ2-3; v_gene: TRBV28; d_gene: TRBD2; CDR3aa: CASSTGGRAADTQYF; CDR3nt: TGTGCCAGCAGTACCGGCGGGAGGGCCGCGGATACGCAGTATTTT
abundance: NA; j_gene: TRBJ1-3; v_gene: TRBV27; d_gene: TRBD1; CDR3aa: CASRTGAGNTIYF; CDR3nt: TGTGCCAGTAGAACAGGGGCTGGAAACACCATATATTTT
abundance: NA; j_gene: TRBJ2-7; v_gene: TRBV12-3/TRBV12-4; d_gene: NA; CDR3aa: CASSLGQTYEQYF; CDR3nt: TGTGCCAGCAGTTTAGGGCAGACCTACGAGCAGTACTTC
abundance: NA; j_gene: TRBJ2-1; v_gene: TRBV11-2; d_gene: TRBD2; CDR3aa: CASSGGSFYNEQFF; CDR3nt: TGTGCCAGCAGTGGCGGGAGTTTCTACAATGAGCAGTTCTTC